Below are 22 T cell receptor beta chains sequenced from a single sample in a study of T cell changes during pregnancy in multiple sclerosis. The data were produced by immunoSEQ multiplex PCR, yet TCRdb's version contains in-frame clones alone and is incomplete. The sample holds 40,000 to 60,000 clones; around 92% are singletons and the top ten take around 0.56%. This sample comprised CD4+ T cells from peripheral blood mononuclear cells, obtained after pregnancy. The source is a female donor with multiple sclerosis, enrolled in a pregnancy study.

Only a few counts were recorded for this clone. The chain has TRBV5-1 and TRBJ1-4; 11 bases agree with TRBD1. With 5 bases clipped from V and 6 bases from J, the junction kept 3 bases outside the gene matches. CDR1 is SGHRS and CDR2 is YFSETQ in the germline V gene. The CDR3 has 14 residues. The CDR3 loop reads CASSRTGGYEKLFF. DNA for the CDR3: TGCGCCAGCAGTAGGACAGGGGGCTATGAAAAACTGTTTTTT.

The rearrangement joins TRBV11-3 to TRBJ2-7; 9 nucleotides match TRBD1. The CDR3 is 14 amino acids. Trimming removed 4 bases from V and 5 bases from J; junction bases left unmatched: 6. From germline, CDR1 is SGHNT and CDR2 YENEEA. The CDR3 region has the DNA TGTGCCAGCAGCTCGGGACAGGGTAGCAACGAGCAGTACTTC. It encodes CASSSGQGSNEQYF.

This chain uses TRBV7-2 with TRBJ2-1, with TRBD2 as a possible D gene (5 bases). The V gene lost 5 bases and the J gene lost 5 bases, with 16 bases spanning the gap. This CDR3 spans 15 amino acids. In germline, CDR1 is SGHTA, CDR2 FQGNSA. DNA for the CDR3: TGTGCCAGCAGCCCGGGAACCCGACGCCACAATGAGCAGTTCTTC. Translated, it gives CASSPGTRRHNEQFF.

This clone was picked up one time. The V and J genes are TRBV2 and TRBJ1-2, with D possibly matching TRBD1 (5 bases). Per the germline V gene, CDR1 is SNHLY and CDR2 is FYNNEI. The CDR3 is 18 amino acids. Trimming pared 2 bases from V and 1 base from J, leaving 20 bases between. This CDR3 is CASSELWGRVRYNYGYTF. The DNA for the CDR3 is TGTGCCAGCAGTGAATTGTGGGGGAGGGTACGTTATAACTATGGCTACACCTTC.

CDR3 sequence (DNA): TGTGCCAGAAGCGAGGGGACTAGCGGAGATTACAATGAGCAGTTCTTC. This codes for CARSEGTSGDYNEQFF. V and J are TRBV7-5 and TRBJ2-1; the table calls TRBD2, which could not be checked here. TRBV7-5 is flagged as a pseudogene. This CDR3 comprises 16 residues.

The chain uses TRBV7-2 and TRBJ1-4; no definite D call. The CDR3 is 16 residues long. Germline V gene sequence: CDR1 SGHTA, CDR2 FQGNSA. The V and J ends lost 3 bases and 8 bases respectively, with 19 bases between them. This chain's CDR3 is CASSLGRTELREKLFF. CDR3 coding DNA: TGTGCCAGCAGCTTGGGGAGGACGGAGTTGAGGGAAAAACTGTTTTTT.

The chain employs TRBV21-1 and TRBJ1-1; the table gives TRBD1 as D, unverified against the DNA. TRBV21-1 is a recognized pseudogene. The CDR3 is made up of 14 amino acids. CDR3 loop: CASSKNDMNTEAFF. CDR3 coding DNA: TGTGCCAGCAGCAAAAATGACATGAACACTGAAGCTTTCTTT.

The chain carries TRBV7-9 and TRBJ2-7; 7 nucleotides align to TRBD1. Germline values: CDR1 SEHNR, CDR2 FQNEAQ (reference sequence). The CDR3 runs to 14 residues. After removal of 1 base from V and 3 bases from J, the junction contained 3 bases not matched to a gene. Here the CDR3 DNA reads TGTGCCAGCAGCTTAGAGGCAGGGGGCTACGAGCAGTACTTC. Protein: CASSLEAGGYEQYF.

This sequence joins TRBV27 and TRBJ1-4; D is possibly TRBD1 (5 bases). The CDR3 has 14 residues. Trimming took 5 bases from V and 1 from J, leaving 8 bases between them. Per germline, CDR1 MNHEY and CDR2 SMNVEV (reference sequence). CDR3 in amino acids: CASSRTKTNEKLFF. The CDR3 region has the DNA TGTGCCAGCAGTAGGACAAAAACTAATGAAAAACTGTTTTTT.

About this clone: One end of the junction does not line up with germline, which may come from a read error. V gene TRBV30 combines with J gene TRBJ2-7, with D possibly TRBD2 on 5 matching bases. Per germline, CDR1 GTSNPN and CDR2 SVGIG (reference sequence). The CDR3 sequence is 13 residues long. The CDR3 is CAWRRTGTYKQYF. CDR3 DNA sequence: TGTGCCTGGAGGAGGACTGGTACCTACAAGCAGTACTTC.

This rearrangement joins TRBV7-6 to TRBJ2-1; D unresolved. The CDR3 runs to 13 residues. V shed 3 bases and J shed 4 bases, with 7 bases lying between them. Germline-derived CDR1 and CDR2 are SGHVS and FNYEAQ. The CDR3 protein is CASSFNPYNEQFF. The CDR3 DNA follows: TGTGCCAGCAGCTTTAATCCTTACAATGAGCAGTTCTTC. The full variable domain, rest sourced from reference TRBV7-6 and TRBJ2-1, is GAGVSQSPRYKVTKRGQDVALRCDPISGHVSLYWYRQALGQGPEFLTYFNYEAQQDKSGLPNDRFSAERPEGSISTLTIQRTEQRDSAMYRCASSFNPYNEQFFGPGTRLTVL.

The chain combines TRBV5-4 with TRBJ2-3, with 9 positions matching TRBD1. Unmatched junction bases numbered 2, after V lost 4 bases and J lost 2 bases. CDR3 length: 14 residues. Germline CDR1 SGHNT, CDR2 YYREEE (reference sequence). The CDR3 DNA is TGTGCCAGCAGCGACAGGGGGGCCACAGATACGCAGTATTTT. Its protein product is CASSDRGATDTQYF. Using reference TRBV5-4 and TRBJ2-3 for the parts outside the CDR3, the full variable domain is ETGVTQSPTHLIKTRGQQVTLRCSSQSGHNTVSWYQQALGQGPQFIFQYYREEENGRGNFPPRFSGLQFPNYSSELNVNALELDDSALYLCASSDRGATDTQYFGPGTRLTVL.

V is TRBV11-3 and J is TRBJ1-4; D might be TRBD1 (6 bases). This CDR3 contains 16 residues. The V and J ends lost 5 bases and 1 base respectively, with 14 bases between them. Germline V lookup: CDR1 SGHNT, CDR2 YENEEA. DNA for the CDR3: TGTGCCAGCAGCGAAGGACAGACGGTAACTAATGAAAAACTGTTTTTT. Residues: CASSEGQTVTNEKLFF.

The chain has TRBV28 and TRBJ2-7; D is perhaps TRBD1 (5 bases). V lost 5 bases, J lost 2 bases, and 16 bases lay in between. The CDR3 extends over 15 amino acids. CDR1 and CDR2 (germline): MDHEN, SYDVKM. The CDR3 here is CASSPHTSTAYEQYF. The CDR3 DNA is TGTGCCAGCAGTCCTCATACGTCGACAGCCTACGAGCAGTACTTC.

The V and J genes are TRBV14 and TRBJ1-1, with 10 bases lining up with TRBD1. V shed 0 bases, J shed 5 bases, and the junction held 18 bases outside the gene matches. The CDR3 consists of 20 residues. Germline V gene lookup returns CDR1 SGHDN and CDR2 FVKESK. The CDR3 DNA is TGTGCCAGCAGCCAAGAATTTACCGGGACAGGGGAAGGAAGATGGACTGAAGCTTTCTTT. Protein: CASSQEFTGTGEGRWTEAFF.

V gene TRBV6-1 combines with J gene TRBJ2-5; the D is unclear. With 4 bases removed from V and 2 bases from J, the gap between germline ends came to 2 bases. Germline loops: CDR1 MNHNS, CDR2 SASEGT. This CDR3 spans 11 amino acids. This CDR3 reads CASSVQETQYF. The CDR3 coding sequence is TGTGCCAGCAGTGTACAAGAGACCCAGTACTTC.

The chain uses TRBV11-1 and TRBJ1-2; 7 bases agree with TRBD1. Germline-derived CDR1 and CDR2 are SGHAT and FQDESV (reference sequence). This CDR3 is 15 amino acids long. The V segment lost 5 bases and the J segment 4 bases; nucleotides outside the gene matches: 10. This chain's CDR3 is CASSISTGTVYGYTF. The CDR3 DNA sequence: TGTGCCAGCAGCATTTCAACCGGGACAGTCTATGGCTACACCTTC. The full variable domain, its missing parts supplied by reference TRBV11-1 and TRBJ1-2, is EAEVAQSPRYKITEKSQAVAFWCDPISGHATLYWYRQILGQGPELLVQFQDESVVDDSQLPKDRFSAERLKGVDSTLKIQPAELGDSAMYLCASSISTGTVYGYTFGSGTRLTVV.

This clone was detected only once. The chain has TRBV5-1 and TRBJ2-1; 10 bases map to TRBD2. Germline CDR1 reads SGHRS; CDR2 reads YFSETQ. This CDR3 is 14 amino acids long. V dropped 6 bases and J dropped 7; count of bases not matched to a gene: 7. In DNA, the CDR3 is TGCGCCAGCAACCTAGCGGGAGTGAGGAATGAGCAGTTCTTC. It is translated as CASNLAGVRNEQFF.

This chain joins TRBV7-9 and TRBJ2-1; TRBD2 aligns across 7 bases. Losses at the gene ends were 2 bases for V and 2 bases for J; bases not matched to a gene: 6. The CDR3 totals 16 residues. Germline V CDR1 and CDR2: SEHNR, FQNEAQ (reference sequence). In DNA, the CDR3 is TGTGCCAGCAGCTTACGAATAGGACTAGCCTACAATGAGCAGTTCTTC. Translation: CASSLRIGLAYNEQFF.

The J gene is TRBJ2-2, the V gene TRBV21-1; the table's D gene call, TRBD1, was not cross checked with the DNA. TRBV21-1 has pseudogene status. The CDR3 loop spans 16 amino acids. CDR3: CASSKKAGKDTGELFF. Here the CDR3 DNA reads TGTGCCAGCAGCAAGAAGGCAGGGAAGGACACCGGGGAGCTGTTTTTT.

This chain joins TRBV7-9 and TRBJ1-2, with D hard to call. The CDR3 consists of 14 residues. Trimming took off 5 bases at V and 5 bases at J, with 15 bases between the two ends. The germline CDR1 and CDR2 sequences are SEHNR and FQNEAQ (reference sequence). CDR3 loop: CASSANEGVYGYTF. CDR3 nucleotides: TGTGCCAGCAGCGCGAACGAGGGTGTGTATGGCTACACCTTC. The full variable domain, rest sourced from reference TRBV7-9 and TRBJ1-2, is DTGVSQNPRHKITKRGQNVTFRCDPISEHNRLYWYRQTLGQGPEFLTYFQNEAQLEKSRLLSDRFSAERPKGSFSTLEIQRTEQGDSAMYLCASSANEGVYGYTFGSGTRLTVV.

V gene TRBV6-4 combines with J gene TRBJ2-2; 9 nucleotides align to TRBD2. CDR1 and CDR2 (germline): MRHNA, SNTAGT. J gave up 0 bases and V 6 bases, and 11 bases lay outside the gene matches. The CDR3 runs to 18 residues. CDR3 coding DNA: TGTGCCAGCAGCCCACGGGCGGGAGGGATTTCGAACACCGGGGAGCTGTTTTTT. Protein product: CASSPRAGGISNTGELFF.